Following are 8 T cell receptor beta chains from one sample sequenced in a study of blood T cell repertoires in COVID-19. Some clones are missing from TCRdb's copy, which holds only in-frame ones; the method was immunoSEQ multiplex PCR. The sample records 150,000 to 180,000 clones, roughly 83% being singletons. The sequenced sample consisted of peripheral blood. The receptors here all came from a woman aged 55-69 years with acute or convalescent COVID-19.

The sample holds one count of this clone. CDR3 coding DNA: TGTGCCAGCAGCCAAGATATAGGAAACACCATATATTTT. Its protein is CASSQDIGNTIYF. This rearrangement joins TRBV3-1 (or the pseudogene TRBV3-2) to TRBJ1-3; D call uncertain. The CDR3 spans 13 residues. Between the trimmed V and J ends, which lost 0 bases and 4 bases, there was a span of 4 bases. The germline CDR1 and CDR2 sequences are LGHDT and YNNKEL (reference sequence).

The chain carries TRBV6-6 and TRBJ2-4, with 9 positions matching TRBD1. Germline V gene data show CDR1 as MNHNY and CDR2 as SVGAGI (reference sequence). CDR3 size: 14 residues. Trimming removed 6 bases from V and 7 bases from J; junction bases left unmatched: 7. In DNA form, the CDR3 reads TGTGCCAGCAGCCAATTGACAGGGGGGAACATTCAGTACTTC. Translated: CASSQLTGGNIQYF.

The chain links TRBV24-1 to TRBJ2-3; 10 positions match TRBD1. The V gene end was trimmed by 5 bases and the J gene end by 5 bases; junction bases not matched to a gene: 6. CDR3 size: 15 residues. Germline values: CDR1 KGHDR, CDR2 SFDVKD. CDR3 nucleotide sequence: TGTGCCACCAGTGCCCGGGACAGGGGTGGAGATACGCAGTATTTT. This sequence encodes CATSARDRGGDTQYF.

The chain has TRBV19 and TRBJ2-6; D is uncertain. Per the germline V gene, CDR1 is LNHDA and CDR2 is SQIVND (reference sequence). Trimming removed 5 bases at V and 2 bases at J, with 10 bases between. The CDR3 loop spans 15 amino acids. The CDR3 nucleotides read TGTGCCAGTAGTGTAGTAGCAGCTGGGGCCAACGTCCTGACTTTC. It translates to CASSVVAAGANVLTF.

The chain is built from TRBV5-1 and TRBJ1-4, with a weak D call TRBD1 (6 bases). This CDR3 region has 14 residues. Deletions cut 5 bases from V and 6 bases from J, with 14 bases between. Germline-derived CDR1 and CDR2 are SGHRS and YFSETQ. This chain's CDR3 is CASSRDTGYEKLFF. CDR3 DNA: TGCGCCAGCAGTCGGGACACGGGTTATGAAAAACTGTTTTTT.

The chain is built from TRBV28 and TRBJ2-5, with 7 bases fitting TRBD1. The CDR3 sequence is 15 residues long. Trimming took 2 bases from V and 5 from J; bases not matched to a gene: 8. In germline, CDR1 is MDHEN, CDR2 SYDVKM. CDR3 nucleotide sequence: TGTGCCAGCAGTTTAGGGAGACAGGGTCGGGAGACCCAGTACTTC. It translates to CASSLGRQGRETQYF.

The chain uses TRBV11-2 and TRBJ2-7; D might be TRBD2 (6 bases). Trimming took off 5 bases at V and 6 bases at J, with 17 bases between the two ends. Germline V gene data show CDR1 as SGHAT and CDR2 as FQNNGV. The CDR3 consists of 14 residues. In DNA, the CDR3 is TGTGCCAGCAGCGGCGGGGTCGGGGCCATCGAGCAGTACTTC. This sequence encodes CASSGGVGAIEQYF.

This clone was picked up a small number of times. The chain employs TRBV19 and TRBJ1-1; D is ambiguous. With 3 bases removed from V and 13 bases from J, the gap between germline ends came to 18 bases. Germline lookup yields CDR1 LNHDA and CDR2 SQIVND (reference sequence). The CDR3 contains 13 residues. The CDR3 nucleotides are TGTGCCAGTAGTATCTCGACCGAGGCCCGGGGTTTCTTT. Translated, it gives CASSISTEARGFF.